The next 23 T cell receptor beta chains were all read from a single sample in a study of control samples from healthy donors and cancer patients. Measured with immunoSEQ multiplex PCR; TCRdb has only the in-frame clones, and not every one. The data show about 130,000 clones, with more than 85% seen just once and under 2% held by the top ten. The sequenced sample was blood. The receptor source for this set is a man aged 18 to 29 in good health.

This sequence joins TRBV10-3 and TRBJ2-3; 11 bases line up with TRBD2. V dropped 9 bases and J dropped 5; count of bases not matched to a gene: 10. Germline values: CDR1 ENHRY, CDR2 SYGVKD. The CDR3 extends over 15 amino acids. Here the CDR3 reads CAIHPSGRSKDTQYF. CDR3 DNA sequence: TGTGCCATTCACCCTAGCGGGAGGAGTAAAGATACGCAGTATTTT.

A note on this clone: At the DNA level, this CDR3 is encoded by other sequences in the same sample as well. This chain connects TRBV19 to TRBJ2-5; perhaps TRBD2 as D (5 bases). The CDR3 has 15 residues. Per the germline V gene, CDR1 is LNHDA and CDR2 is SQIVND (reference sequence). The V end was cut by 4 bases, the J end by 2 bases, with 14 bases between. CDR3 in DNA: TGTGCCAGTAGTAAGGGTGGGAGTGGGCAAGAGACCCAGTACTTC. Its protein is CASSKGGSGQETQYF.

The J gene is TRBJ2-1, the V gene TRBV24-1; D is undetermined. This CDR3 is built from 16 residues. The germline gives CDR1 KGHDR, CDR2 SFDVKD. The V gene lost 0 bases and the J gene lost 0 bases, with 8 bases spanning the gap. The CDR3 loop is CATSDLAQSSYNEQFF. CDR3 in DNA: TGTGCCACCAGTGATTTGGCCCAAAGCTCCTACAATGAGCAGTTCTTC.

The chain joins TRBV25-1 to TRBJ2-5; 9 nucleotides match TRBD2. The CDR3 is made up of 15 amino acids. The ends lost 1 base at V and 4 bases at J; junction bases unmatched: 4. The germline CDR1 and CDR2 sequences are MGHDK and SYGVNS. The CDR3 DNA is TGTGCCAGCAGTGAATTTGGTAGCGGGAGAGAGACCCAGTACTTC. It is translated as CASSEFGSGRETQYF.

By share, this clone counts as medium-sized. This chain connects TRBV28 to TRBJ1-2; weak D call: TRBD1 (5 bases). V was cut by 2 bases and J by 5 bases, with 15 bases left in between. Germline V gene lookup returns CDR1 MDHEN and CDR2 SYDVKM. The CDR3 length is 15 residues. CDR3 in DNA: TGTGCCAGCAGTTTACGGGGGTCCTCTGGGTATGGCTACACCTTC. Protein: CASSLRGSSGYGYTF.

This chain joins TRBV7-9 and TRBJ1-1; no clear D gene. The CDR3 contains 15 residues. V lost 1 base and J 1 base, leaving 10 bases between the germline ends. Germline-derived CDR1 and CDR2 are SEHNR and FQNEAQ (reference sequence). The CDR3 is CASSLVGWANTEAFF. The CDR3 region has the DNA TGTGCCAGCAGCTTAGTAGGTTGGGCGAACACTGAAGCTTTCTTT.

The genes are TRBV19 and TRBJ1-5; D may be TRBD1 (5 bases). CDR3 length: 14 amino acids. From germline, CDR1 is LNHDA and CDR2 SQIVND (reference sequence). The V and J ends lost 4 bases and 7 bases respectively, with 14 bases between them. The CDR3 nucleotides are TGTGCCAGTAGTACAGGGCGATCTGTACAGCCCCAGCATTTT. It codes for CASSTGRSVQPQHF.

V usage is TRBV27 and J usage is TRBJ2-3; 7 positions match TRBD1. The CDR3 length is 16 residues. Unmatched junction bases numbered 10, after V lost 5 bases and J lost 2 bases. From germline, CDR1 is MNHEY and CDR2 SMNVEV (reference sequence). CDR3 sequence (DNA): TGTGCCAGCAGTCCTCGACAGGGAACCTTCACAGATACGCAGTATTTT. This encodes CASSPRQGTFTDTQYF.

This chain uses TRBV4-1 with TRBJ1-4, with unresolved D. Trimming took 0 bases from V and 0 from J, leaving 8 bases between them. Germline V gene data show CDR1 as MGHRA and CDR2 as YSYEKL. CDR3 length: 16 amino acids. This CDR3 is CASSQDGQATNEKLFF. The CDR3 nucleotides are TGCGCCAGCAGCCAAGATGGGCAGGCAACTAATGAAAAACTGTTTTTT.

This sequence joins TRBV7-2 and TRBJ1-5; tentatively, D is TRBD1 (6 bases). CDR1 is SGHTA, CDR2 FQGNSA, per germline. The CDR3 extends over 16 amino acids. The V end was cut by 5 bases, the J end by 5 bases, with 19 bases between. The CDR3 bases are TGTGCCAGCAGCCCCAAGACAGGAATGGTTCATCAGCCCCAGCATTTT. Translating it yields CASSPKTGMVHQPQHF. The whole variable domain, filled in from reference TRBV7-2 and TRBJ1-5, reads GAGVSQSPSNKVTEKGKDVELRCDPISGHTALYWYRQSLGQGLEFLIYFQGNSAPDKSGLPSDRFSAERTGGSVSTLTIQRTQQEDSAVYLCASSPKTGMVHQPQHFGDGTRLSIL.

This rearrangement joins TRBV19 to TRBJ2-4; 8 positions agree with TRBD1. CDR3 length: 13 residues. V gave up 4 bases and J gave up 8 bases; unmatched junction bases: 4. In germline, CDR1 is LNHDA, CDR2 SQIVND (reference sequence). DNA for the CDR3: TGTGCCAGTAGTACCCAGGGGGCAGACATTCAGTACTTC. Its protein is CASSTQGADIQYF.

This chain links TRBV5-5 with TRBJ2-1, with D perhaps TRBD2 (6 bases). V lost 3 bases and J 6 bases, leaving 13 bases between the germline ends. There are 14 residues in the CDR3. Germline values: CDR1 SGHKS, CDR2 YYEKEE (reference sequence). CDR3 amino acids: CASSYGGRINEQFF. The CDR3 nucleotides are TGTGCCAGCAGCTACGGAGGGAGGATCAATGAGCAGTTCTTC.

This clone was detected only once. The genes are TRBV6-2 or TRBV6-3 and TRBJ2-7; maybe TRBD1 (6 bases). CDR3 length: 13 residues. In germline, CDR1 is MNHEY, CDR2 SVGEGT. Trimming stripped 3 bases from V and 7 bases from J, with 13 bases between. The CDR3 protein is CASSYDRLAEQYF. CDR3 DNA sequence: TGTGCCAGCAGTTATGACAGGCTGGCAGAGCAGTACTTC.

The rearrangement links TRBV24-1 to TRBJ2-5, with 7 bases identical to TRBD1. The CDR3 extends over 14 amino acids. The J segment lost 4 bases and the V segment lost 4 bases, leaving 5 bases of the junction unmatched. From germline, CDR1 is KGHDR and CDR2 SFDVKD. In DNA, the CDR3 is TGTGCCACCAGTGACGGGGACAGAAGAGAGACCCAGTACTTC. Its protein is CATSDGDRRETQYF.

The chain combines TRBV6-4 with TRBJ1-4, with TRBD1 as a possible D gene (6 bases). The CDR3 covers 22 residues. Germline V gene lookup returns CDR1 MRHNA and CDR2 SNTAGT. V shed 1 base and J shed 5 bases, with 32 bases lying between them. CDR3 region: CASSDFSYPAGERGSLNEKLFF. Written as DNA, the CDR3 is TGTGCCAGCAGTGACTTCTCCTATCCAGCAGGGGAGAGGGGATCCCTCAATGAAAAACTGTTTTTT.

The CDR3 spells CASSAGGRPQHF. CDR3 sequence (DNA): TGTGCCAGCAGCGCCGGGGGGCGGCCCCAGCATTTT. The chain joins TRBV7-9 to TRBJ1-5; D is perhaps TRBD1 (6 bases). This CDR3 contains 12 residues. In germline, CDR1 is SEHNR, CDR2 FQNEAQ (reference sequence). V lost 5 bases to trimming and J lost 9 bases, with 11 bases between them.

The genes are TRBV6-4 and TRBJ1-6, with no clear D. Per the germline V gene, CDR1 is MRHNA and CDR2 is SNTAGT. The V end was cut by 0 bases, the J end by 9 bases, with 9 bases between. The length of the CDR3 is 14 residues. This CDR3 reads CASSDSIDSSPLHF. CDR3 nucleotide sequence: TGTGCCAGCAGTGACTCGATTGATTCTTCACCCCTCCACTTT.

The CDR3 DNA follows: TGTGCCAGTAGTATTTCTAGCGGGAGGAAAAACACCGGGGAGCTGTTTTTT. It yields the protein CASSISSGRKNTGELFF. V gene TRBV19 combines with J gene TRBJ2-2; 11 bases map to TRBD2. Germline V gives CDR1 LNHDA, CDR2 SQIVND (reference sequence). The V and J ends lost 3 bases and 2 bases, in that order; junction bases with no gene match: 5. This CDR3 is 17 amino acids long.

This clone was recorded once. V gene TRBV10-3 combines with J gene TRBJ2-7; D gene uncertain. The V gene's germline CDR1 is ENHRY and CDR2 SYGVKD. The V end lost 6 bases, the J end lost 3 bases, and 12 bases lay between the germline ends. CDR3 length: 13 amino acids. CDR3 residues: CAIRRTAFYEQYF. The CDR3 DNA reads as TGTGCCATCAGACGGACGGCATTCTACGAGCAGTACTTC.

This rearrangement joins TRBV7-8 to TRBJ2-1; possibly TRBD1 for D (7 bases). The CDR3 has 14 residues. Trimming took off 5 bases at V and 6 bases at J, with 14 bases between the two ends. Looked up from germline, CDR1 is SGHVS and CDR2 is FQNEAQ. CDR3: CASSLQGGGNEQFF. The CDR3 DNA reads TGTGCCAGCAGCCTTCAGGGGGGAGGCAATGAGCAGTTCTTC. Supplemented by reference TRBV7-8 and TRBJ2-1, the full variable domain reads GAGVSQSPRYKVAKRGQDVALRCDPISGHVSLFWYQQALGQGPEFLTYFQNEAQLDKSGLPSDRFFAERPEGSVSTLKIQRTQQEDSAVYLCASSLQGGGNEQFFGPGTRLTVL.

The chain couples TRBV13 to TRBJ2-2, with 13 bases matching TRBD2. Germline CDR1 reads PRHDT; CDR2 reads FYEKMQ (reference sequence). The CDR3 has 17 amino acids. Trimming at V came to 4 bases and at J to 5 bases, leaving 7 bases not matched to a gene. The CDR3 nucleotides read TGTGCCAGCAGCTCCCAGGGACTAGCGGGAAAGACCGGGGAGCTGTTTTTT. Translating gives CASSSQGLAGKTGELFF.

The chain has TRBV20-1 and TRBJ2-7, with D unclear. V lost 6 bases, J lost 5 bases, and 11 bases lay in between. The CDR3 sequence is 11 residues long. Germline V lookup: CDR1 DFQATT, CDR2 SNEGSKA (reference sequence). DNA of the CDR3: TGCAGTGCCCTTACAGTGGACGAGCAGTACTTC. This encodes CSALTVDEQYF.

The chain has TRBV5-6 and TRBJ2-7; 8 nucleotides agree with TRBD2. This CDR3 region has 15 residues. The ends lost 2 bases at V and 4 bases at J; junction bases unmatched: 8. In germline, CDR1 is SGHDT, CDR2 YYEEEE. Here the CDR3 DNA reads TGTGCCAGCAGCTTAGATATTAGCGGGGATTACGAGCAGTACTTC. Protein product: CASSLDISGDYEQYF. Variable domain in full (rest from reference TRBV5-6 and TRBJ2-7): DAGVTQSPTHLIKTRGQQVTLRCSPKSGHDTVSWYQQALGQGPQFIFQYYEEEERQRGNFPDRFSGHQFPNYSSELNVNALLLGDSALYLCASSLDISGDYEQYFGPGTRLTVT.